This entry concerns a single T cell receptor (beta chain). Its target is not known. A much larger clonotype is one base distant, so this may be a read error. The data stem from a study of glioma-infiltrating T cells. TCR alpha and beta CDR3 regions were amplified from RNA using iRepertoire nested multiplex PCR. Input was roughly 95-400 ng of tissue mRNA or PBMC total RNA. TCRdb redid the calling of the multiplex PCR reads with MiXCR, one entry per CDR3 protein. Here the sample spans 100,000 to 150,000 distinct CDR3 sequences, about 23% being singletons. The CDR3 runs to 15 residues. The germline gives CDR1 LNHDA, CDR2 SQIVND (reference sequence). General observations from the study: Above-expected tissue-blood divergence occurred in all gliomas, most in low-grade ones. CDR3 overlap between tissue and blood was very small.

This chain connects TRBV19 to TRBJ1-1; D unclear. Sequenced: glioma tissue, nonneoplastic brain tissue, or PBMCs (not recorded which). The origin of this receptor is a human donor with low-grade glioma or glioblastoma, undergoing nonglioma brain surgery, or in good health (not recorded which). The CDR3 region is CASSIASLGNTEASF. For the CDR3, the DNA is TGTGCCAGTAGTATAGCCAGCCTGGGGAACACTGAAGCTTCCTTT.